A selection of T cell receptor beta chains follows, all from one sample in a study of T-cell memory formation after mild COVID-19. TCRdb independently ran MiXCR on the 5' RACE reads; one entry per CDR3 protein. The sample gives a few hundred thousand distinct CDR3 sequences, roughly 15% of which show up once; less than 30% is in the top ten. Sequenced sample: PBMCs or a T cell subset sorted from them (not recorded which). These receptors all come from a man aged 18 to 30 who had mild COVID-19 (a few samples of this study predate the infection). Cell type and time point are not known. The CDR3 runs from the conserved cysteine through the conserved F or W. The D gene is left open where the match is weak. Part of the rows lack a size; the others show once, few, many or a class for expanded clones.

d_call	clone_size	j_call	v_call	cdr3_nt	cdr3_aa
TRBD2	-	TRBJ2-2	TRBV4-1	TGCGCCAGCAGCCAAGATCAGGGACTAGCCAGGGAGCTGTTTTTT	CASSQDQGLARELFF
-	-	TRBJ1-2	TRBV5-6	TGTGCCAGCAGCTTGGTAGGTCAGCTAACCCCAAACTATGGCTACACCTTC	CASSLVGQLTPNYGYTF
-	-	TRBJ2-1	TRBV13	TGTGCCAGCAGCTCCTTCGCCCTGACGACGGAGAATAGCTCCTACAATGAGCAGTTCTTC	CASSSFALTTENSSYNEQFF
-	few	TRBJ1-3	TRBV9	TGTGCCAGCAGCCCAAGCGGAGGGGGAGTAGACGGAAACACCATATATTTT	CASSPSGGGVDGNTIYF
-	once	TRBJ2-7	TRBV5-5	TGTGCCAGCAGCTTGGAGGCGGACGAGCAGTACTTC	CASSLEADEQYF
-	-	TRBJ2-7	TRBV9	TGTGCCAGCAGCGCCGATGAGTGGGACGAGCAGTACTTC	CASSADEWDEQYF
TRBD2	many	TRBJ2-5	TRBV2	TGTGCCAGCAGCCCCTTTAGCGGGGTCCAAGAGACCCAGTACTTC	CASSPFSGVQETQYF
-	-	TRBJ2-6	TRBV6-6	TGTGCCAGCAGTTATGAAGCTCGGACCGGGGCCAACGTCCTGACTTTC	CASSYEARTGANVLTF
-	-	TRBJ2-5	TRBV7-2	TGTGCCAGCAGCCCGGGGGCGCGGGGAGAGACCCAGTACTTC	CASSPGARGETQYF
-	once	TRBJ1-1	TRBV7-2	TGTGCCAGCAGCTTAGCACAGGGATACACTGAAGCTTTCTTT	CASSLAQGYTEAFF
-	-	TRBJ2-2	TRBV27	TGTGCCACCAACGGCCGAGGCCGGCCAGAGCAGTTGAACACCGGGGAGCTGTTTTTT	CATNGRGRPEQLNTGELFF
-	-	TRBJ1-5	TRBV7-2	TGTGCCAGCAGCACCGGATTTTTTAGCAATCAGCCCCAGCATTTT	CASSTGFFSNQPQHF
TRBD2	-	TRBJ2-1	TRBV5-1	TGCGCCAGCAGCGGCTCCTCTAGCGGGGGGCTGCGGGGTGAGCAGTTCTTC	CASSGSSSGGLRGEQFF
-	many	TRBJ1-1	TRBV6-5	TGTGCCAGCAGTTACAGTGGCCGGAACACTGAAGCTTTCTTT	CASSYSGRNTEAFF
-	-	TRBJ1-6	TRBV4-3	TGCGCCAGCAGCCAAGAGGGGAGGACCTATAATTCACCCCTCCACTTT	CASSQEGRTYNSPLHF
TRBD2	many	TRBJ2-1	TRBV5-1	TGCGCCAGCAGCCCCGGACTAGCGGGGAGCTCCTACAATGAGCAGTTCTTC	CASSPGLAGSSYNEQFF